The next 30 T cell receptor beta chains were all read from a single sample in a study of T cell responses to AZD1222 COVID-19 vaccine. Profiling relied on immunoSEQ multiplex PCR, and the TCRdb table lists in-frame clones only, not all of them. This sample has 77,000 or so clones, with roughly nine tenths found just once. The sample consisted of peripheral blood, taken on day 0 of AZD1222 vaccination. These receptors were obtained from an adult in good health.

V gene TRBV18 combines with J gene TRBJ1-1; TRBD1 is a possible D gene (5 bases). The CDR3 has 14 amino acids. The germline gives CDR1 KGHSH, CDR2 LQKENI. V was trimmed by 3 bases and J by 1 base, leaving 9 bases between them. The CDR3 coding sequence is TGTGCCAGCTCACCGGGTAGGGGGAACACTGAAGCTTTCTTT. Its protein is CASSPGRGNTEAFF. The full variable domain, its missing parts supplied by reference TRBV18 and TRBJ1-1, is NAGVMQNPRHLVRRRGQEARLRCSPMKGHSHVYWYRQLPEEGLKFMVYLQKENIIDESGMPKERFSAEFPKEGPSILRIQQVVRGDSAAYFCASSPGRGNTEAFFGQGTRLTVV.

This chain links TRBV11-2 with TRBJ2-7, with D hard to call. The CDR3 spans 14 residues. Trimming removed 8 bases from V and 7 bases from J, with 21 bases in between. Germline V gene lookup returns CDR1 SGHAT and CDR2 FQNNGV. The CDR3 DNA reads as TGTGCCAGCGGCCTCGACTCGTACTCAGTGGAGCAGTACTTC. Amino acids: CASGLDSYSVEQYF.

J is TRBJ1-4 and V is TRBV5-4; tentative D call: TRBD1 (5 bases). CDR3 length: 13 residues. Germline-derived CDR1 and CDR2 are SGHNT and YYREEE (reference sequence). Trimming pared 0 bases from V and 7 bases from J, leaving 7 bases between. CDR3: CASSLGQGEKLFF. The DNA for the CDR3 is TGTGCCAGCAGCTTGGGGCAGGGTGAAAAACTGTTTTTT.

The chain uses TRBV19 and TRBJ2-1, with 12 bases fitting TRBD2. V lost 2 bases to trimming and J lost 7 bases; unmatched junction nucleotides: 3. Looked up from germline, CDR1 is LNHDA and CDR2 is SQIVND (reference sequence). This CDR3 has 15 residues. CDR3 residues: CASSIKTSGRNEQFF. The CDR3 coding sequence is TGTGCCAGTAGTATAAAGACTAGCGGGAGAAATGAGCAGTTCTTC. Drawing the rest from reference TRBV19 and TRBJ2-1, the complete variable domain is DGGITQSPKYLFRKEGQNVTLSCEQNLNHDAMYWYRQDPGQGLRLIYYSQIVNDFQKGDIAEGYSVSREKKESFPLTVTSAQKNPTAFYLCASSIKTSGRNEQFFGPGTRLTVL.

The chain links TRBV27 to TRBJ2-3; weak D call: TRBD2 (5 bases). V lost 5 bases and J 0 bases, leaving 15 bases between the germline ends. CDR1 and CDR2 from the germline V gene are MNHEY and SMNVEV (reference sequence). The CDR3 spans 16 residues. In DNA form, the CDR3 reads TGTGCCAGCAGTCCAAGACGGGATTCTAGCACAGATACGCAGTATTTT. Its protein product is CASSPRRDSSTDTQYF.

This chain uses TRBV5-4 with TRBJ1-6; D uncertain. The V gene's germline CDR1 is SGHNT and CDR2 YYREEE (reference sequence). CDR3 length equals 13 residues. V shed 0 bases and J shed 5 bases, with 3 bases lying between them. CDR3 sequence: CASSLGDNSPLHF. CDR3 nucleotide sequence: TGTGCCAGCAGCTTGGGGGATAATTCACCCCTCCACTTT.

This CDR3 is CAISESGTGGNTEAFF. The CDR3 DNA reads as TGTGCCATCAGTGAGTCGGGGACAGGGGGGAACACTGAAGCTTTCTTT. The genes are TRBV10-3 and TRBJ1-1, with 11 nucleotides matching TRBD1. The CDR3 covers 16 residues. Looked up from germline, CDR1 is ENHRY and CDR2 is SYGVKD. V was pared by 0 bases and J by 1 base, with 1 base of the junction left unmatched.

This rearrangement joins TRBV9 to TRBJ1-4; 9 positions match TRBD1. Unmatched junction bases numbered 6, after V lost 4 bases and J lost 5 bases. The germline V gene encodes CDR1 SGDLS and CDR2 YYNGEE. The CDR3 has 15 amino acids. The CDR3, as DNA: TGTGCCAGCAGCCCCGAGGACAGGGGCAATGAAAAACTGTTTTTT. Translating gives CASSPEDRGNEKLFF.

V and J are TRBV29-1 and TRBJ1-2; D is unclear. The germline V and J ends were trimmed by 0 bases and 6 bases, with 20 bases remaining between them. The CDR3 loop spans 16 amino acids. Looked up from germline, CDR1 is SQVTM and CDR2 is ANQGSEA. The CDR3 spells CSVEDQRAQTPDGYTF. The CDR3, as DNA: TGCAGCGTTGAAGATCAGCGGGCCCAAACCCCGGATGGCTACACCTTC.

The V call is TRBV30, the J call TRBJ1-2, with TRBD1 matching over 9 bases. Trimming at V came to 4 bases and at J to 5 bases, leaving 11 bases not matched to a gene. This CDR3 has 15 residues. Germline V gives CDR1 GTSNPN, CDR2 SVGIG (reference sequence). CDR3 sequence: CAWNLQGAMVYGYTF. CDR3 DNA sequence: TGTGCCTGGAACCTACAGGGGGCGATGGTATATGGCTACACCTTC.

This chain joins TRBV7-9 and TRBJ2-2; D is unresolved. Germline V CDR1 and CDR2: SEHNR, FQNEAQ (reference sequence). The CDR3 extends over 14 amino acids. The V end was cut by 3 bases, the J end by 4 bases, with 9 bases between. The CDR3 loop is CASSFREITGELFF. CDR3 DNA sequence: TGTGCCAGCAGCTTTAGGGAAATCACCGGGGAGCTGTTTTTT.

This chain connects TRBV6-1 to TRBJ2-5; 7 bases agree with TRBD2. There are 16 residues in the CDR3. V trimming: 0 bases; J trimming: 1 base; junction bases outside the gene matches: 5. From germline, CDR1 is MNHNS and CDR2 SASEGT. Here the CDR3 reads CASSEALLALQETQYF. Here the CDR3 DNA reads TGTGCCAGCAGTGAAGCCCTACTAGCGCTCCAAGAGACCCAGTACTTC.

The chain joins TRBV28 to TRBJ2-1; a weak D match, TRBD2 (5 bases). Trimming took 8 bases from V and 0 from J, leaving 8 bases between them. Germline V gives CDR1 MDHEN, CDR2 SYDVKM. CDR3 length equals 13 residues. CDR3 nucleotides: TGTGCCAGCGAAGCGGTCTCCTACAATGAGCAGTTCTTC. Amino acid sequence: CASEAVSYNEQFF.

This sequence joins TRBV9 and TRBJ2-7, with D hard to call. The CDR3 has 14 residues. Germline V gene data show CDR1 as SGDLS and CDR2 as YYNGEE. V was shortened by 3 bases and J by 5 bases, with 15 bases between the two germline ends. The CDR3 nucleotides read TGTGCCAGCAGCGAGGCCCCACATAGGGACGAGCAGTACTTC. This translates into CASSEAPHRDEQYF.

The chain has TRBV19 and TRBJ2-7; TRBD2 matches 13 bases. V lost 6 bases and J lost 3; bases outside the gene matches: 2. Germline loops: CDR1 LNHDA, CDR2 SQIVND (reference sequence). The CDR3 sequence is 14 residues long. In nucleotides, the CDR3 is TGTGCCAGTAGCAGGACTAGCGGGAGCTACGAGCAGTACTTC. Amino acids: CASSRTSGSYEQYF.

The chain has TRBV4-1 and TRBJ2-7; the D call may be TRBD1 or TRBD2 (5 bases each). Germline V gene sequence: CDR1 MGHRA, CDR2 YSYEKL. CDR3 length: 15 amino acids. The ends were cut back, 1 base at V and 0 bases at J, with 10 bases in the middle. CDR3 amino acids: CASSQALGVSYEQYF. The CDR3 coding sequence is TGCGCCAGCAGCCAAGCCCTGGGGGTCTCCTACGAGCAGTACTTC.

The chain combines TRBV6-6 with TRBJ2-1; the match to TRBD2 covers 10 bases. Trimming removed 5 bases from V and 10 bases from J; junction bases left unmatched: 11. The CDR3 covers 15 residues. Germline V gene data show CDR1 as MNHNY and CDR2 as SVGAGI (reference sequence). The CDR3 is CASSQTGLADNEQFF. CDR3 nucleotide sequence: TGTGCCAGCAGTCAAACTGGACTAGCGGATAACGAGCAGTTCTTC.

The chain carries TRBV6-1 and TRBJ2-7; a possible D gene is TRBD2 (7 bases). Between the trimmed V and J ends, which lost 2 bases and 3 bases, there was a span of 20 bases. The CDR3 has 17 residues. Per germline, CDR1 MNHNS and CDR2 SASEGT. The CDR3 DNA reads TGTGCCAGCAGTGAACTCATCCTTGCGGGGGCCTTCTACGAGCAGTACTTC. Amino acid sequence: CASSELILAGAFYEQYF.

V and J are TRBV19 and TRBJ1-3, with unresolved D. Germline-derived CDR1 and CDR2 are LNHDA and SQIVND (reference sequence). The CDR3 sequence is 14 residues long. V was trimmed by 5 bases and J by 0 bases, leaving 8 bases between them. This CDR3 reads CASSYVGSGNTIYF. The CDR3 nucleotides are TGTGCCAGTAGTTACGTGGGCTCTGGAAACACCATATATTTT.

The CDR3: CASRGPIRGKAFF. The CDR3 region has the DNA TGTGCCAGCAGAGGCCCCATCAGGGGGAAAGCTTTCTTT. The chain couples TRBV28 to TRBJ1-1; 7 nucleotides line up with TRBD1. This CDR3 is built from 13 residues. Germline loops: CDR1 MDHEN, CDR2 SYDVKM. V lost 6 bases and J lost 9; bases outside the gene matches: 10.

This clone was detected once. The chain uses TRBV4-1 and TRBJ1-5; 9 nucleotides line up with TRBD1. The junction had 7 bases not matched to a gene; V was cut back by 1 base and J by 6 bases. Germline assignment: CDR1 MGHRA and CDR2 YSYEKL. This CDR3 is 16 amino acids long. CDR3 sequence (DNA): TGCGCCAGCAGCCAAGGAGGGACAGGGATCGGTCAGCCCCAGCATTTT. Encoded protein: CASSQGGTGIGQPQHF.

The chain employs TRBV19 and TRBJ2-7, with 12 bases lining up with TRBD2. V lost 3 bases, J lost 2 bases, and 2 bases stayed unmatched. The V gene's germline CDR1 is LNHDA and CDR2 SQIVND (reference sequence). The CDR3 length is 15 residues. The CDR3 loop reads CASSISSGRAYEQYF. The CDR3 bases are TGTGCCAGTAGTATTTCTAGCGGGAGGGCCTACGAGCAGTACTTC.

The gene calls are TRBV9 and TRBJ2-7; perhaps D is TRBD1 or TRBD2 (5 bases each). The CDR3 contains 14 residues. CDR1 is SGDLS and CDR2 is YYNGEE in the germline V gene. V was cut by 6 bases and J by 6 bases, with 19 bases left in between. CDR3 amino acids: CASNREGRVIEQYF. CDR3 coding DNA: TGTGCCAGCAACCGAGAGGGCAGGGTAATCGAGCAGTACTTC.

This rearrangement joins TRBV6-5 to TRBJ2-1; 8 nucleotides match TRBD2. The CDR3 has 14 residues. Germline V gene data show CDR1 as MNHEY and CDR2 as SVGAGI. With V trimmed by 8 bases and J by 5 bases, 8 bases remained unmatched. Here the CDR3 DNA reads TGTGCCAGCCAAAATATAGCGGGAAACAATGAGCAGTTCTTC. Protein product: CASQNIAGNNEQFF.

The chain joins TRBV20-1 to TRBJ1-1; no firm D call. The germline V gene has CDR1 DFQATT and CDR2 SNEGSKA (reference sequence). Trimming pared 5 bases from V and 7 bases from J, leaving 11 bases between. The CDR3 covers 11 residues. As DNA, the CDR3 is TGCAGTGCTTGGTGGTCGGGTGAAGCTTTCTTT. Residues: CSAWWSGEAFF.

The chain has TRBV3-1 (or the pseudogene TRBV3-2) and TRBJ2-1; TRBD2 matches at 8 bases. The CDR3 totals 13 residues. V gave up 4 bases and J gave up 6 bases; unmatched junction bases: 2. Germline CDR1 LGHDT, CDR2 YNNKEL (reference sequence). The CDR3 sequence: CASSPREGNEQFF. The CDR3 nucleotides read TGTGCCAGCAGCCCCCGGGAGGGCAATGAGCAGTTCTTC.

The chain employs TRBV2 and TRBJ1-2, with 7 bases matching TRBD1. CDR3 length: 15 amino acids. Per germline, CDR1 SNHLY and CDR2 FYNNEI. With V trimmed by 4 bases and J by 8 bases, 13 bases remained unmatched. As DNA, the CDR3 is TGTGCCAGCAGTGTCACCGGGACAGCGAACTCCGGCTACACCTTC. It codes for CASSVTGTANSGYTF.

The J gene is TRBJ2-1, the V gene TRBV7-9; TRBD2 matches 9 bases. This CDR3 has 19 amino acids. The J segment lost 2 bases and the V segment lost 3 bases, leaving 14 bases of the junction unmatched. Looked up from germline, CDR1 is SEHNR and CDR2 is FQNEAQ (reference sequence). The CDR3 protein is CASSFYSSGAIGAYNEQFF. The CDR3 region has the DNA TGTGCCAGCAGCTTCTATTCTAGCGGGGCCATTGGCGCCTACAATGAGCAGTTCTTC.

The gene calls are TRBV20-1 and TRBJ2-7, with D maybe TRBD2 (6 bases). This CDR3 has 14 amino acids. The germline V gene encodes CDR1 DFQATT and CDR2 SNEGSKA (reference sequence). V was pared by 3 bases and J by 6 bases, with 18 bases between. The chain's CDR3 is CSASKASPGLEQYF. The CDR3, as DNA: TGCAGTGCTAGTAAGGCGAGCCCGGGACTCGAGCAGTACTTC.

This chain connects TRBV18 to TRBJ2-6, with unresolved D. Between the trimmed V and J ends, which lost 3 bases and 1 base, there was a span of 7 bases. CDR1 and CDR2 from the germline V gene are KGHSH and LQKENI. This CDR3 is built from 15 residues. The CDR3 reads CASSPLGSGANVLTF. The DNA of the CDR3 is TGTGCCAGCTCACCCCTGGGGTCTGGGGCCAACGTCCTGACTTTC.